This TCR beta chain was profiled in a study of T-cell reconstitution after alpha-beta-depleted transplantation in children. General study points: Reportedly, only several hundred clones from non-depleted graft cells drove alpha-beta T-cell counts at about two months.

Concerning this clonotype: Its antigen remains unknown.

The TCRbeta library incorporated unique molecular identifiers. TCRdb re-analysed the PCR reads in MiXCR, keeping a single row per CDR3 protein. The data show 25,000 to 30,000 distinct CDR3 sequences, over 5% seen once. Trimming shortened V by 8 bases and J by 1 base, and 20 bases separated the two germline ends. Looked up from germline, CDR1 is SGHVT and CDR2 is SQSDAQ. CDR3 length: 16 amino acids. Source: PBMCs, mostly from graft donor cells, taken 180 days after TCRalphabeta/CD19-depleted stem cell transplant. The TCR comes from a male patient younger than 18 who had a stem cell transplant for acute myeloid leukemia, so the T cells may come from the graft donor. V is TRBV7-4 and J is TRBJ2-5; perhaps D is TRBD1 or TRBD2 (6 bases each). The CDR3 protein is CASWPRTAGSQETQYF. Here the CDR3 DNA reads TGTGCCAGCTGGCCGCGGACAGCGGGCTCCCAAGAGACCCAGTACTTC.